A single T cell receptor (beta chain) is shown here with its context. The target antigen is unknown. Healthy Caucasians alone served as donors. These data belong to a study of identical twins. Template switching (which added a universal primer site) was used, and cDNA carried unique molecular identifiers. TCRdb re-called the 5' RACE reads through MiXCR, storing one row per CDR3 protein. The table lists a few hundred thousand distinct CDR3 sequences, approximately 8.7% of them singletons. Findings of the study overall: Reduced insertions were recorded for abundant cord blood beta clonotypes, with no such pattern in memory repertoires. Zero-insertion findings could be partly confounded by invariant cells (MAIT and iNKT cells).

Sequenced sample: naive T cells sorted from blood. The receptor was isolated from a woman aged 45-59 years in good health.

The CDR3 nucleotides read TGTGCCAGCAGCCAAGACTTGGACACTGAAGCTTTCTTT. Its protein is CASSQDLDTEAFF. V is TRBV3-1 and J is TRBJ1-1; D is undetermined. The CDR3 contains 13 residues. With 0 bases removed from V and 3 bases from J, the gap between germline ends came to 5 bases. Per germline, CDR1 LGHDT and CDR2 YNNKEL (reference sequence).